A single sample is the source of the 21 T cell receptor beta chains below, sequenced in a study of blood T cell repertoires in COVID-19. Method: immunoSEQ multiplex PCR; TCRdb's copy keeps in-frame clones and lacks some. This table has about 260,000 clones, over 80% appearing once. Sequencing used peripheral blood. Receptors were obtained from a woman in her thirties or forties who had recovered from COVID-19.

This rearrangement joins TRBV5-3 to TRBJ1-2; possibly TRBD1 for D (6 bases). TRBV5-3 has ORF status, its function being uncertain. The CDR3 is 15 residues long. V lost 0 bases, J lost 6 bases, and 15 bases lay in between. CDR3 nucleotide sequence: TGTGCCAGAAGCTTGGGTCCCCCACAGGGCCATGGCTACACCTTC. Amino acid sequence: CARSLGPPQGHGYTF.

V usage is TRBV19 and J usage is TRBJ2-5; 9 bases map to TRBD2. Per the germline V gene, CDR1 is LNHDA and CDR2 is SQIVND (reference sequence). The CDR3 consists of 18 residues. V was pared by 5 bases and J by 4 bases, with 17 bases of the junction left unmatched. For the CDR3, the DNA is TGTGCCAGTAGTTCGACTAGCGGAGGAACTTTACGTATAGAGACCCAGTACTTC. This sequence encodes CASSSTSGGTLRIETQYF.

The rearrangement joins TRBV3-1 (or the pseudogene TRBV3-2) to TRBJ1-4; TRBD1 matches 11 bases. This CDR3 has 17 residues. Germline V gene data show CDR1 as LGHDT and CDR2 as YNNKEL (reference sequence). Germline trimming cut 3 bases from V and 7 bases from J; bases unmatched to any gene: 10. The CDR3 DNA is TGTGCCAGCAGCCATGGGACCGGACAGGGGGCGCGTGAAAAACTGTTTTTT. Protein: CASSHGTGQGAREKLFF.

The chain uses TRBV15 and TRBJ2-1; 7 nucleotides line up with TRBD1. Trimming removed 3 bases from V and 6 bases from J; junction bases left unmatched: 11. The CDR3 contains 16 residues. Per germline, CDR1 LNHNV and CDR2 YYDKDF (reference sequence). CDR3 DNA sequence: TGTGCCACCAGCAGGCCGGCCACAGGGGTGGGCAATGAGCAGTTCTTC. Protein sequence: CATSRPATGVGNEQFF. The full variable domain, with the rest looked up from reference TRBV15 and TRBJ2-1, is DAMVIQNPRYQVTQFGKPVTLSCSQTLNHNVMYWYQQKSSQAPKLLFHYYDKDFNNEADTPDNFQSRRPNTSFCFLDIRSPGLGDTAMYLCATSRPATGVGNEQFFGPGTRLTVL.

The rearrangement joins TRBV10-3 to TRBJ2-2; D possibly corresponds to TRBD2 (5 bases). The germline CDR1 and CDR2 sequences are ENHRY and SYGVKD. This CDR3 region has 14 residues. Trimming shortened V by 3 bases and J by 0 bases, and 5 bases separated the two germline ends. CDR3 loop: CAISELANTGELFF. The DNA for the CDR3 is TGTGCCATCAGTGAACTAGCGAACACCGGGGAGCTGTTTTTT.

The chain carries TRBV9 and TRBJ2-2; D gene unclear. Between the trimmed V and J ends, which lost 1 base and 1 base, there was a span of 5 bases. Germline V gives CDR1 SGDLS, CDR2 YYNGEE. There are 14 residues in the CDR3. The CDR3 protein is CASSVRQNTGELFF. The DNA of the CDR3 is TGTGCCAGCAGCGTAAGACAGAACACCGGGGAGCTGTTTTTT.

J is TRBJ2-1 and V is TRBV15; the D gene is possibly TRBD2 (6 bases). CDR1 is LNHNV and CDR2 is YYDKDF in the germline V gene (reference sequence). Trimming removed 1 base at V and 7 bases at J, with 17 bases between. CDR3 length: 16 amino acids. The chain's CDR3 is CATSRAGGYGLNEQFF. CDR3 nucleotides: TGTGCCACCAGCAGAGCTGGGGGGTACGGACTAAATGAGCAGTTCTTC.

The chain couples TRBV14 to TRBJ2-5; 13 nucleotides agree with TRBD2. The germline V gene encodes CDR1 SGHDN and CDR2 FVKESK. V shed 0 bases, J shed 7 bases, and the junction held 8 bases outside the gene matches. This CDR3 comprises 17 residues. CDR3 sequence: CASSQDWGLAGRGTQYF. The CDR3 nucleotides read TGTGCCAGCAGCCAAGACTGGGGACTAGCGGGGCGGGGGACCCAGTACTTC. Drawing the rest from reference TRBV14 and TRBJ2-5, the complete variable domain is EAGVTQFPSHSVIEKGQTVTLRCDPISGHDNLYWYRRVMGKEIKFLLHFVKESKQDESGMPNNRFLAERTGGTYSTLKVQPAELEDSGVYFCASSQDWGLAGRGTQYFGPGTRLLVL.

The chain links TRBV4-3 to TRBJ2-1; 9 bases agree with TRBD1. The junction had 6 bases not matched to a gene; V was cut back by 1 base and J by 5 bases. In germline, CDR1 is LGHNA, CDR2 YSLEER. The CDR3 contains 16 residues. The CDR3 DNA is TGCGCCAGCAGCCAAGTCCCACAGGGGGCGGACAATGAGCAGTTCTTC. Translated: CASSQVPQGADNEQFF.

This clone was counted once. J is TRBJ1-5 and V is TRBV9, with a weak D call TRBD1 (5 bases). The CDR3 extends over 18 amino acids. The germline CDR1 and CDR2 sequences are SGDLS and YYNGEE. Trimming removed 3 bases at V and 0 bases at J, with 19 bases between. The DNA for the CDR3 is TGTGCCAGCAGCGCAGGGACTACCGGCCATTATAGCAATCAGCCCCAGCATTTT. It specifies CASSAGTTGHYSNQPQHF.

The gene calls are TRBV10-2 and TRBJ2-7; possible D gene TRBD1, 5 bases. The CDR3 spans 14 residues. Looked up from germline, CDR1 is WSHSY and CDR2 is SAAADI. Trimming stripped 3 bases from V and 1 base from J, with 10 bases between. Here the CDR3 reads CASSEADSSYEQYF. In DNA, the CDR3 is TGCGCCAGCAGTGAAGCCGACAGTTCCTACGAGCAGTACTTC.

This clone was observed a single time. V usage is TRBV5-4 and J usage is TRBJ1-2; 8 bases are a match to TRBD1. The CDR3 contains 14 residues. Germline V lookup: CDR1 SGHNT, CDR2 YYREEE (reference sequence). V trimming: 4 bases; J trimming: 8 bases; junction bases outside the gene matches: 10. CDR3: CASSPDRAVGGYTF. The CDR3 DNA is TGTGCCAGCAGCCCGGACAGGGCTGTTGGGGGCTACACCTTC.

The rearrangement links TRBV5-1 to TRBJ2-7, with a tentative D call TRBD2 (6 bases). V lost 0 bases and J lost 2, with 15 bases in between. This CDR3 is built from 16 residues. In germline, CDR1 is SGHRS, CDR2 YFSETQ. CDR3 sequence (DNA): TGCGCCAGCAGCTTGGGGGGGACTGGCGGAACCTACGAGCAGTACTTC. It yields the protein CASSLGGTGGTYEQYF.

The CDR3 reads CASSVGRTDTQYF. CDR3 sequence (DNA): TGTGCCAGCAGCGTCGGGAGAACAGATACGCAGTATTTT. The V and J genes are TRBV7-3 and TRBJ2-3, with D maybe TRBD2 (6 bases). Germline CDR1 is SGHTA and CDR2 is FQGTGA. The length of the CDR3 is 13 residues. The ends were cut back, 5 bases at V and 3 bases at J, with 9 bases in the middle.

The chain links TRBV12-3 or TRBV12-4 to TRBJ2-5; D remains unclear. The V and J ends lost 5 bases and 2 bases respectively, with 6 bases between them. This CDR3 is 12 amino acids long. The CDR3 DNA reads TGTGCCAGCAGTACTTTTCAAGAGACCCAGTACTTC. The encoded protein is CASSTFQETQYF.

The CDR3 spells CATGETGGHNYGYTF. The DNA for the CDR3 is TGTGCCACCGGGGAGACAGGGGGCCATAACTATGGCTACACCTTC. The V call is TRBV10-3, the J call TRBJ1-2, with 10 bases aligning to TRBD1. Germline CDR1 ENHRY, CDR2 SYGVKD. Losses at the gene ends were 10 bases for V and 1 base for J; bases not matched to a gene: 9. This CDR3 comprises 15 residues.

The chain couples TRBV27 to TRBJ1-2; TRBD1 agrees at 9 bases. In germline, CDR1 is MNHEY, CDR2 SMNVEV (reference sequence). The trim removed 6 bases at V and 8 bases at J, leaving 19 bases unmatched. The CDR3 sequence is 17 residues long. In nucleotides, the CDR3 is TGTGCCAGCAGCGGCCTGGGTACCGGGACAGGGCTCGCCGGCTACACCTTC. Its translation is CASSGLGTGTGLAGYTF.

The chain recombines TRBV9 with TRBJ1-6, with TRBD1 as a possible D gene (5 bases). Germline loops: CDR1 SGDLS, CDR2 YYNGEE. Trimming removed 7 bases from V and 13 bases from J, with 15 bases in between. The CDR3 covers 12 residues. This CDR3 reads CASGKAGPPLHF. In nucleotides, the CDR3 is TGTGCCAGCGGCAAAGCGGGACCCCCCCTCCACTTT.

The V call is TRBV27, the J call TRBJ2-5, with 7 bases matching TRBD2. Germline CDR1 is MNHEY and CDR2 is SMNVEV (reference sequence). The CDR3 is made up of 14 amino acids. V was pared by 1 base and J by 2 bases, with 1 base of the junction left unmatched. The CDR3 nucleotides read TGTGCCAGCAGTTTATACGGGGGGCAAGAGACCCAGTACTTC. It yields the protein CASSLYGGQETQYF.

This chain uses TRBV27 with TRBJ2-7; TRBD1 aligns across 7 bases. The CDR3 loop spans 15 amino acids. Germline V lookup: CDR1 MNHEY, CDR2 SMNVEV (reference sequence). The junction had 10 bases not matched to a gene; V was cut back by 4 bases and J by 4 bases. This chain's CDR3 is CASSSVGTDLYEQYF. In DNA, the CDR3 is TGTGCCAGCAGTTCTGTGGGGACAGATTTGTACGAGCAGTACTTC.

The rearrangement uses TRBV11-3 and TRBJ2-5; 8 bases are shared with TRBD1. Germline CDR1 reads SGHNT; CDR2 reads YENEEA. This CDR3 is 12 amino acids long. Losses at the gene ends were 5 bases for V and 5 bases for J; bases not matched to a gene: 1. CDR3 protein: CASSRTGETQYF. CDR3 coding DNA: TGTGCCAGCAGCCGGACAGGGGAGACCCAGTACTTC. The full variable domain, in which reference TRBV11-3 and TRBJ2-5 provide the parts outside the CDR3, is EAGVVQSPRYKIIEKKQPVAFWCNPISGHNTLYWYLQNLGQGPELLIRYENEEAVDDSQLPKDRFSAERLKGVDSTLKIQPAELGDSAVYLCASSRTGETQYFGPGTRLLVL.